This T cell receptor beta chain appears in the sequencing data of a study of T cell clusters in autoimmune cytopenias (dated by TCRdb to between 2018 and 2021). Broadly, across the study: Healthy donor controls had a mean age of roughly 50 years and a median age of approximately 62 years, with 22 of 43 female. The median TRB sequencing depth was around 50,000 reads per sample, and the median number of distinct TRB clonotypes was more than 2,000 per sample. The goal of the study was to determine whether autoimmune cytopenia patients have a disease-specific immune repertoire signature that could serve as a blood-based biomarker. TRB and IGH repertoires from peripheral blood were sequenced in autoimmune cytopenia patients at active disease and during treatment follow-up, with healthy, CLL and autoimmune hepatitis controls included alongside. Autoimmune hepatitis repertoires were compared against about two dozen age- and sex-matched healthy donors. For primary cytopenia, fewer than 30 age-matched healthy donors were used as controls, and for secondary cytopenia, approximately 13 age-matched CLL patients were used as controls.

Study-wide findings and limitations: Healthy donors had almost three times as many exclusive TRB clusters as active autoimmune hepatitis patients, a finding consistent with an autoimmunity-wide signature. In the comparison of secondary cytopenia with CLL, no cluster-lack signature showed up, apparently because the dominant lymphoma-associated repertoire masked the signature. The TRB repertoire shifts, including less even repertoires in secondary cytopenia and CLL, mostly reflected lymphoma bias and not autoimmunity. The T cell clusters were defined only in silico, and the functional role of the clusters was left to be validated experimentally. A lack of physiological T cell clusters in primary autoimmune cytopenia patients was suggested by GLIPH, as 51 clusters were found to be exclusive to healthy donors versus 17 exclusive to patients.

This clonotype is medium-sized (0.01 to 0.1%) on the basis of its frequency; no count is available. This clone's antigen is unknown. Multiplex PCR with a touch-down protocol amplified TRB rearrangements, with the TRB-A and TRB-B primer pools combined in a single tube. Illumina adapters and sample indices were added to the amplicons through two consecutive PCR reactions performed with Phusion HS II polymerase. After gel purification with the NucleoSpin Gel and PCR Clean-up kit, the amplicons were quantified by Qubit and checked for quality on an Agilent 2100 Bioanalyzer. Sequencing of the libraries was done on an Illumina MiSeq with paired-end, single-indexed, 600-cycle runs. The study's processing was this. TRB reads were aligned and assembled with MiXCR version 2.1.12 using the default MiXCR reference library. A clone was defined by each unique CDR3 nucleotide sequence, and the analysis included only productive sequences supported by at least two reads. Repertoire diversity was assessed by alpha-parameterized diversity profiles (alpha 0 to 5), including Shannon (alpha 1) and Simpson (alpha 2) indices, computed with an R script. Combinatorial TRB VJ usage was computed with the tcR package and compared between cohorts by principal component analysis with ade4. GLIPH clustering of TCRbeta CDR3s was carried out on cohort pairs matched by age and read depth, and cluster frequencies were compared by Wilcoxon test. TCRdb reprocessed the reads, reporting each CDR3 protein sequence once and no DNA. These V and J calls are TCRdb output, not the study's own analysis. The table of this sample itemizes 5,500 to 6,000 distinct CDR3 sequences. In total, the top ten clones hold approximately 3.1% of the sample.

For each sample, TRB amplification used 200 to 250 ng of peripheral blood genomic DNA, equal to approximately 38,000 genome equivalents. This sample was shared with a second study, whose subject was T cell repertoires in aging, cancer and after chemotherapy. As noted in the second study: The donors fell into six age groups ranging from 30 or younger to 70 or older, and each group had at least three individuals. Control TCR repertoires from healthy donors were recorded over several months to years, and clear clonal overlap was observed across re-sampling. Several million TCR reads were contained in the full dataset. Untreated patients with hematological or solid cancers showed significantly lower blood TCR diversity and higher clonality than age-matched healthy donors. In healthy donors, the decline in TCR diversity with age was mainly due to loss of richness, whereas in cancer patients loss of evenness also played a role. An increase in median generation probability over the chemotherapy interval was observed in both cancer cohorts, suggesting that the repertoire was reconstituted through rebound thymic output. It was noted by the authors that conclusions about immunological memory after chemotherapy cannot be drawn from the repertoire data. The study profiled peripheral blood TCR beta repertoires from healthy donors and cancer patients to examine immunoaging and T cell reconstitution after chemotherapy. The cohort comprised about 220 cancer patients, 90 to 94 with hematological and 124 with solid cancers, plus 95 healthy donors as a reference group. Processing of the TRB sequences was carried out with MiXCR versions 2.12 and 3.0.5. The repertoire metrics were Shannon diversity, evenness, clonality (calculated as one minus evenness), and diversity profiles parameterized by alpha from 0 to 5. The IGoR algorithm was used to calculate generation probabilities of clones in the paired pre- and post-chemotherapy samples.

The sequence was obtained from a human donor in good health. Sequenced sample: peripheral blood.

The CDR3 reads CASSSRDFYSGNTIYF. The rearrangement joined TRBV19 to TRBJ1-3. As encoded in the germline V gene (reference sequence), CDR1 is LNHDA while CDR2 is SQIVND. The CDR3 contains 16 residues, cysteine and phenylalanine counted. No coding sequence is recorded. Extended through the reference TRBV19 and TRBJ1-3 proteins, this CDR3 yields the full variable domain: DGGITQSPKYLFRKEGQNVTLSCEQNLNHDAMYWYRQDPGQGLRLIYYSQIVNDFQKGDIAEGYSVSREKKESFPLTVTSAQKNPTAFYLCASSSRDFYSGNTIYFGEGSWLTVV.